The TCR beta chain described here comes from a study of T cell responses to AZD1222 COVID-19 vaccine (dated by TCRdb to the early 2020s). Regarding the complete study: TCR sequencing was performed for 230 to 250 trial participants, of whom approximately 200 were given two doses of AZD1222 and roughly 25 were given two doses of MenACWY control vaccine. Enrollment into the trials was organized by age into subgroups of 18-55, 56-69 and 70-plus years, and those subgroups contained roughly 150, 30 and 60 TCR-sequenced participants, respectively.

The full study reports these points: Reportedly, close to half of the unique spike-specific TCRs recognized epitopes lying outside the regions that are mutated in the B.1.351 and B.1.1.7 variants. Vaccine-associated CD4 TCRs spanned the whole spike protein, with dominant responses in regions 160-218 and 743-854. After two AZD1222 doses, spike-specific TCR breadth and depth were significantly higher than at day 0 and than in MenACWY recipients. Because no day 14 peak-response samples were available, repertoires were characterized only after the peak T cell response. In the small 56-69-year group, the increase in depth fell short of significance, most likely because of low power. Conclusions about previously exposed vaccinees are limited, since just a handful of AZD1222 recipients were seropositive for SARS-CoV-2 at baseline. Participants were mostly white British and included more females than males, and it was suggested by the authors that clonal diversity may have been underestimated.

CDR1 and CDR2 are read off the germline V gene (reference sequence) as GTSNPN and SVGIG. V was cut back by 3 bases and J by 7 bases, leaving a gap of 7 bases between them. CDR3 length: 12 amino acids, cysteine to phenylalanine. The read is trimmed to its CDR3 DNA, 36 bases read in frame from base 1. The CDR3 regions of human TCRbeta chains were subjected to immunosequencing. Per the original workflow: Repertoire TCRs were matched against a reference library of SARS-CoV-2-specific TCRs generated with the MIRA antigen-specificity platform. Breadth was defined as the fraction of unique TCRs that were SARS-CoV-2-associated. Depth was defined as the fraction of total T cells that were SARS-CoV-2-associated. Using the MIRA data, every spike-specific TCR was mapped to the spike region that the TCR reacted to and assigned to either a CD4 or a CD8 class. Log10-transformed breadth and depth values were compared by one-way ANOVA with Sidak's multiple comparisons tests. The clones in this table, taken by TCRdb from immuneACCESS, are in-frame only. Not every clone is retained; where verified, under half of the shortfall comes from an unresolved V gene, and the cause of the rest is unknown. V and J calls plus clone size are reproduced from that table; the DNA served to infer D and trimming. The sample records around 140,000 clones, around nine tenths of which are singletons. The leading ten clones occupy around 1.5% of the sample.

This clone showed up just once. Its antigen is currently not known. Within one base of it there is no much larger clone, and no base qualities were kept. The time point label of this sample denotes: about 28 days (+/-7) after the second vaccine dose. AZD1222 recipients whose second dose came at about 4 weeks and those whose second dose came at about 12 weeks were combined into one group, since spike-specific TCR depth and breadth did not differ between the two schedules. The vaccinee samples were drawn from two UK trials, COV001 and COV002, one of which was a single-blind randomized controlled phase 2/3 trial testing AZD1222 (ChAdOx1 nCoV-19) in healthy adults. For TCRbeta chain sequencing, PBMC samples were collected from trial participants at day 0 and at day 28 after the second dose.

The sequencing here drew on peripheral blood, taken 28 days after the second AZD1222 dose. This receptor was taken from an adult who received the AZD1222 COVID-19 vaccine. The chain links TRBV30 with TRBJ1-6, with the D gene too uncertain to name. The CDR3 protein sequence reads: CAWRYRNSPLHF. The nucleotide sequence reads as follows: TGTGCCTGGAGGTACAGAAATTCACCCCTCCACTTT.